This T cell receptor beta chain stems from a study of shared clonotypes between healthy human individuals. The CDR3 totals 13 residues. Germline loops: CDR1 SEHNR, CDR2 FQNEAQ (reference sequence). In the CD4+ fraction, cells were divided into CD45RA+ naive and CD45RA-negative memory subsets. A remark on this clone: The antigen is unknown.

At a deep level, the assay was run. Original data processing: Junction-only immunoSEQ sequences carried no quality scores, so filtering differed. Only in-frame clones appear in the TCRdb table, and some are missing; sequencing was by immunoSEQ multiplex PCR. V and J calls and clone size come straight from that table; D and trimming were deduced from the DNA. The sample includes over a million clones, 65% to 80% of them seen just once. Study observations and caveats: Sharing across four donors was highest in naive CD4 (roughly 5%) and lowest in memory CD8 (about 0.4%).

This chain links TRBV7-9 with TRBJ1-6; D remains unclear. This receptor was identified in a man between 18 and 35 years old in good health. The sample was memory CD4+ T cells sorted from blood. Subset meaning: CD45RA-negative fraction. In DNA, the CDR3 is TGTGGGTCGGCGGCACAGAATAATTCACCCCTCCACTTT. Protein product: CGSAAQNNSPLHF.